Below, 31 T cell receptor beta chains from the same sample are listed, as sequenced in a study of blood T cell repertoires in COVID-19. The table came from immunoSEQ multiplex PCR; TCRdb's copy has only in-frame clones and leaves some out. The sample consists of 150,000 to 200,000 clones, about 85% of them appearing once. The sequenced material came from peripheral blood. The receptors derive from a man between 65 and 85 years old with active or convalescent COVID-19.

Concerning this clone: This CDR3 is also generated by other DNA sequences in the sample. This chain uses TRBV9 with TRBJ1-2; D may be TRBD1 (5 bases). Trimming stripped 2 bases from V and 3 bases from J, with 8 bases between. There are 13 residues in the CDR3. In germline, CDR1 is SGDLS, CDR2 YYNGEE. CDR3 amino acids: CASSVGGDYGYTF. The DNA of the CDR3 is TGTGCCAGCAGCGTCGGGGGGGACTATGGCTACACCTTC.

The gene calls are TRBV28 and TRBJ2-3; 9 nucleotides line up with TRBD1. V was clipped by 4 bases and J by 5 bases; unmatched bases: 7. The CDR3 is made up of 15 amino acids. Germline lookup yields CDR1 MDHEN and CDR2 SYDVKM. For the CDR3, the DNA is TGTGCCAGCAGTTCCAACAGGGGGCGAGGAGATACGCAGTATTTT. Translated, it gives CASSSNRGRGDTQYF. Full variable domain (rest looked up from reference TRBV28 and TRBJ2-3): DVKVTQSSRYLVKRTGEKVFLECVQDMDHENMFWYRQDPGLGLRLIYFSYDVKMKEKGDIPEGYSVSREKKERFSLILESASTNQTSMYLCASSSNRGRGDTQYFGPGTRLTVL.

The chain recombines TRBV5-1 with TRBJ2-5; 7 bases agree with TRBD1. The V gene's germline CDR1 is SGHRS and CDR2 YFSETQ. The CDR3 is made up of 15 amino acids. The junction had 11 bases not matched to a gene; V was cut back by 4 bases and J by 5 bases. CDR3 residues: CASSPGQPLGETQYF. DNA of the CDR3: TGCGCCAGCAGCCCGGGACAGCCCTTGGGGGAGACCCAGTACTTC.

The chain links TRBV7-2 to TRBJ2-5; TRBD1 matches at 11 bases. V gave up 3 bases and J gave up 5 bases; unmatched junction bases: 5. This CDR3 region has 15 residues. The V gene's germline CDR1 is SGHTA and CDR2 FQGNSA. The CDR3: CASSFWTGGAETQYF. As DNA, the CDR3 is TGTGCCAGCAGCTTTTGGACAGGGGGCGCGGAGACCCAGTACTTC. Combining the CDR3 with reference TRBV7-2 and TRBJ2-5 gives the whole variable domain GAGVSQSPSNKVTEKGKDVELRCDPISGHTALYWYRQSLGQGLEFLIYFQGNSAPDKSGLPSDRFSAERTGGSVSTLTIQRTQQEDSAVYLCASSFWTGGAETQYFGPGTRLLVL.

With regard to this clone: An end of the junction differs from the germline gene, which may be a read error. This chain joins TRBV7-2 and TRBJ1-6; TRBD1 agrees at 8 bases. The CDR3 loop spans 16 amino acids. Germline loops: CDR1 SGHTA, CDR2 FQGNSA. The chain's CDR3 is CASSGGQGRGNLPLHF. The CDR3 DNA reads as TGTGCCAGCAGCGGTGGACAGGGCCGGGGGAATTTACCCCTCCACTTT.

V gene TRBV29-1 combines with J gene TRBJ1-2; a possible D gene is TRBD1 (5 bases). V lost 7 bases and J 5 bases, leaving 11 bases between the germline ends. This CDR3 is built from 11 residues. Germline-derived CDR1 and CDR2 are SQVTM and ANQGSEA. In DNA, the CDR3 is TGCAGCGCGGGGCCCTATTATGGCTACACCTTC. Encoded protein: CSAGPYYGYTF.

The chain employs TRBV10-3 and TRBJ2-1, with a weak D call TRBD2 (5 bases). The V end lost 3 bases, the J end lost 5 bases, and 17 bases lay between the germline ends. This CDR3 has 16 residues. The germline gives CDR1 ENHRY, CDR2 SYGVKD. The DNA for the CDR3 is TGTGCCATCAGTGATTCGGGGAGTTCCTTCGACAATGAGCAGTTCTTC. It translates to CAISDSGSSFDNEQFF.

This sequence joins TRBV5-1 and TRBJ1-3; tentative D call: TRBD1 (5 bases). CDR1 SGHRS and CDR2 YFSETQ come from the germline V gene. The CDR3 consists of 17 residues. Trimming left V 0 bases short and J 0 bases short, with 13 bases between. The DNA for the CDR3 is TGCGCCAGCAGCTTGGGTGCGACAGACCACTCTGGAAACACCATATATTTT. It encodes CASSLGATDHSGNTIYF.

The CDR3 DNA follows: TGTGCCAGTAGTATCCCGACAGGGAATCGGAACACCGGGGAGCTGTTTTTT. This gives the protein CASSIPTGNRNTGELFF. This chain links TRBV19 with TRBJ2-2, with TRBD1 matching over 7 bases. Germline V lookup: CDR1 LNHDA, CDR2 SQIVND (reference sequence). V dropped 3 bases and J dropped 1; count of bases not matched to a gene: 8. This CDR3 contains 17 residues.

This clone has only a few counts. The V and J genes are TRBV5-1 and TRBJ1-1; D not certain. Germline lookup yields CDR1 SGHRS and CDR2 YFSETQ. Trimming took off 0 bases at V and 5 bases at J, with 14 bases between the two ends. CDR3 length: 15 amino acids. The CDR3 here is CASSLGRGWETEAFF. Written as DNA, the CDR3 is TGCGCCAGCAGCTTGGGTAGAGGGTGGGAGACTGAAGCTTTCTTT.

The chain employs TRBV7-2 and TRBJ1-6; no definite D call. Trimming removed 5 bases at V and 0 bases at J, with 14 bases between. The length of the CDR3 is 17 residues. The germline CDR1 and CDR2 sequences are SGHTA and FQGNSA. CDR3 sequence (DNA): TGTGCCAGCAGCCATTCCGATCGGGGCTCCTATAATTCACCCCTCCACTTT. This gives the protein CASSHSDRGSYNSPLHF.

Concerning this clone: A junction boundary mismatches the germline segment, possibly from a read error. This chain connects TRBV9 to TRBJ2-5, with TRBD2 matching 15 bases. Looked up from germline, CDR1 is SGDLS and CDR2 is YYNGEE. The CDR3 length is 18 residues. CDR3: CASSAGTSGGLPQETQYF. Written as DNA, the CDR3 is TGTGCCAGCAGCGCAGGGACTAGCGGGGGGCTTCCCCAAGAAACCCAGTACTTC.

CDR3 coding DNA: TGTGCCAGCAGTCGGGAGGCCTCCCATACGCAGTATTTT. Translation: CASSREASHTQYF. The V call is TRBV25-1, the J call TRBJ2-3; 7 nucleotides line up with TRBD2. The length of the CDR3 is 13 residues. The germline CDR1 and CDR2 sequences are MGHDK and SYGVNS. The V gene end was trimmed by 5 bases and the J gene end by 7 bases; junction bases not matched to a gene: 6.

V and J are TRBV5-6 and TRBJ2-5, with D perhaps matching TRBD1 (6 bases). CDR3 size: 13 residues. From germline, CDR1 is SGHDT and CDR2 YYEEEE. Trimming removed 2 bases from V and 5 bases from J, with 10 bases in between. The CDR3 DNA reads TGTGCCAGCAGCTTCGGGGACAAGGAGACCCAGTACTTC. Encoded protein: CASSFGDKETQYF.

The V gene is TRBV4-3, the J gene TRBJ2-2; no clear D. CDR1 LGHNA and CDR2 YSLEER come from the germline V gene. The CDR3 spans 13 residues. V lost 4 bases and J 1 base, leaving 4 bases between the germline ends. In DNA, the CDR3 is TGCGCCAGCAGCCCCAAGAACACCGGGGAGCTGTTTTTT. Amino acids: CASSPKNTGELFF.

The CDR3 coding sequence is TGCAGCGTTGATCTTTTGGCGGGTGGCACTGAAGCTTTCTTT. It is translated as CSVDLLAGGTEAFF. The chain couples TRBV29-1 to TRBJ1-1; D ambiguous. The CDR3 spans 14 residues. The germline V gene encodes CDR1 SQVTM and CDR2 ANQGSEA. V dropped 3 bases and J dropped 4 bases, with 15 bases sitting between them.

The CDR3 sequence: CAWSQSLPYSNQPQHF. The CDR3 DNA sequence: TGTGCCTGGAGCCAGTCACTACCCTATAGCAATCAGCCCCAGCATTTT. This chain uses TRBV30 with TRBJ1-5; D unclear. The CDR3 has 16 residues. V was cut by 3 bases and J by 0 bases, with 15 bases left in between. Germline V CDR1 and CDR2: GTSNPN, SVGIG (reference sequence).

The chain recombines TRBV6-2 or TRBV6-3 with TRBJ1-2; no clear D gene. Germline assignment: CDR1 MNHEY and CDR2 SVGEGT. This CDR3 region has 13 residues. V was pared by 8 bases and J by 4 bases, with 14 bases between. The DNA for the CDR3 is TGTGCCAGCCGTTTGGGTTCGGGCTATGGCTACACCTTC. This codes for CASRLGSGYGYTF.

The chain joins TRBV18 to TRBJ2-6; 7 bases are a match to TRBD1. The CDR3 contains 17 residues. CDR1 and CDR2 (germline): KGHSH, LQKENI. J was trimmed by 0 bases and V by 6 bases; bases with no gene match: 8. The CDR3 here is CASSKGQIHSGANVLTF. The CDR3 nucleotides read TGTGCCAGCTCCAAGGGACAGATACACTCTGGGGCCAACGTCCTGACTTTC.

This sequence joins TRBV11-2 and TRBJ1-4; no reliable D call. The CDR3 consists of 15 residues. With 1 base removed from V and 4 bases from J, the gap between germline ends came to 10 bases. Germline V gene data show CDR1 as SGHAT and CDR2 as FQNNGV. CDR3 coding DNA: TGTGCCAGCAGCTTAGGGGCGCTTGGTAATGAAAAACTGTTTTTT. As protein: CASSLGALGNEKLFF.

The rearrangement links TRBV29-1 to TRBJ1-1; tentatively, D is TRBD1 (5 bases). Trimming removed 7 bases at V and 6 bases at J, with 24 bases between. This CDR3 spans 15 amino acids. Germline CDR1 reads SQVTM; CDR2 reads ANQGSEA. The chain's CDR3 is CSALPGRGGGAEAFF. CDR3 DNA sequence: TGCAGCGCCCTCCCGGGGCGGGGAGGTGGTGCTGAAGCTTTCTTT.

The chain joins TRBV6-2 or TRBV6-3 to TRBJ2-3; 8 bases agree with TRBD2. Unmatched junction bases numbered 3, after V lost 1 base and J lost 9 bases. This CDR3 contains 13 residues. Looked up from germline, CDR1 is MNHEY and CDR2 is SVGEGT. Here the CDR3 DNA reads TGTGCCAGCAGTTACTTCAGCGGGAGCACGCAGTATTTT. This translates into CASSYFSGSTQYF.

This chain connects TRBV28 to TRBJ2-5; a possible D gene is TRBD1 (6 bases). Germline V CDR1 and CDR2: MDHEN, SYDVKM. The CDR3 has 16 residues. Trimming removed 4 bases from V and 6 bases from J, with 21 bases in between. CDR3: CASSSWWGTRGQTQYF. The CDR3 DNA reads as TGTGCCAGCAGTTCCTGGTGGGGGACCAGGGGACAGACCCAGTACTTC.

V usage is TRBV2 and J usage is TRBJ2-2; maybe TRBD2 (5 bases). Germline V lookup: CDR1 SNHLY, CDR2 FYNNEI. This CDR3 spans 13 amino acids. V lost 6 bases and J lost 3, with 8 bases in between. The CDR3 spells CASRAGYTGELFF. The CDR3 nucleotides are TGTGCCAGCAGGGCGGGTTACACCGGGGAGCTGTTTTTT.

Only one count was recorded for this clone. This CDR3 is CAWSVDRVNSPLHF. In DNA form, the CDR3 reads TGTGCCTGGAGTGTAGACAGGGTTAATTCACCCCTCCACTTT. The chain recombines TRBV30 with TRBJ1-6; 7 bases are shared with TRBD1. The ends lost 0 bases at V and 6 bases at J; junction bases unmatched: 2. The germline V gene has CDR1 GTSNPN and CDR2 SVGIG (reference sequence). The CDR3 has 14 residues.

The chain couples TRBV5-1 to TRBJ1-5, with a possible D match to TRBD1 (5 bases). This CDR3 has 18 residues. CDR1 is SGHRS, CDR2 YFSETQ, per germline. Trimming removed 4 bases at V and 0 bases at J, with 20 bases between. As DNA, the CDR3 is TGCGCCAGCAGCGAGGACACCCAGGGTAGAGATAGCAATCAGCCCCAGCATTTT. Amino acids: CASSEDTQGRDSNQPQHF.

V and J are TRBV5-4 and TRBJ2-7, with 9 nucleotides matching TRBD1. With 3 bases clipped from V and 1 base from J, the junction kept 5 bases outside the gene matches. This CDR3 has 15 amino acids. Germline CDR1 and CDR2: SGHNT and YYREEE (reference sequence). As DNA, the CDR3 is TGTGCCAGCAGCTCCCGACAGGGGGGGTCCTACGAGCAGTACTTC. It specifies CASSSRQGGSYEQYF.

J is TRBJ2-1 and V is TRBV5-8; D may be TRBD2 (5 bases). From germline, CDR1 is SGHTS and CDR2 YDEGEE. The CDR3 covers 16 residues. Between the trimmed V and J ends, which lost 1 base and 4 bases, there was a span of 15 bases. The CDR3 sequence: CASSLYRGPGYNEQFF. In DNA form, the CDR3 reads TGTGCCAGCAGCTTGTACAGAGGCCCGGGGTACAATGAGCAGTTCTTC.

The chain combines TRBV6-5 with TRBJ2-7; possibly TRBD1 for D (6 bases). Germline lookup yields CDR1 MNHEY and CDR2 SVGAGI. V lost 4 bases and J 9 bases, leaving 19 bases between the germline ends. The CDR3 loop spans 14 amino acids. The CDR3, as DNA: TGTGCCAGCAGTTCAACCCGGGACACGGTGGGGCAGTACTTC. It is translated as CASSSTRDTVGQYF.

CDR3 region: CASSGTGGLLYGYTF. The CDR3, as DNA: TGTGCCAGCAGTGGGACAGGGGGTTTGCTTTATGGCTACACCTTC. The chain employs TRBV2 and TRBJ1-2; 10 positions agree with TRBD1. The CDR3 has 15 residues. The V segment lost 4 bases and the J segment 5 bases; nucleotides outside the gene matches: 7. The germline V gene encodes CDR1 SNHLY and CDR2 FYNNEI.

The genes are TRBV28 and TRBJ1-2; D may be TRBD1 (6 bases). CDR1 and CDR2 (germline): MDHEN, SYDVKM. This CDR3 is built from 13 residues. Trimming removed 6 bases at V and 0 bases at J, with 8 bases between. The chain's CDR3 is CASRRQANYGYTF. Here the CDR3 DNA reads TGTGCCAGCAGGCGACAGGCTAACTATGGCTACACCTTC.